This TCR beta chain comes out of a study of blood T cell repertoires in COVID-19. Methods used by the authors: Counts of nucleated cells, estimated from reference gene primer amplification, were obtained. Here immunoSEQ multiplex PCR was the method, and the copy in TCRdb shows in-frame clones only, minus some. That table supplies the V and J calls and clone size; D and trimming were determined from the DNA. The sample shows some 120,000 clones, 75% to 90% of them seen only once. Sequencing input: peripheral blood. This clonotype was sampled from a woman older than 75 with COVID-19, enrolled during active disease.

The CDR3 DNA is TGTGCCAGCAAAGGGACTAGCGGGAGGCGAGACACCGGGGAGCTGTTTTTT. Translated, it gives CASKGTSGRRDTGELFF. The V and J genes are TRBV27 and TRBJ2-2; 15 nucleotides agree with TRBD2. V lost 7 bases, J lost 3 bases, and 6 bases stayed unmatched. The CDR3 has 17 amino acids. The V gene's germline CDR1 is MNHEY and CDR2 SMNVEV (reference sequence).